What follows are 23 T cell receptor beta chains derived from one specimen sequenced in a study of T cell changes during pregnancy in multiple sclerosis. Sequencing was performed with immunoSEQ multiplex PCR; in TCRdb, only in-frame clones are kept and a portion is missing. This table has tens of thousands of clones, around 88% appearing once. Here the sequenced sample was CD4+ T cells from peripheral blood mononuclear cells, taken in the first trimester of pregnancy. All receptors come from a female donor in good health, enrolled as a control in a pregnancy study.

V is TRBV7-9 and J is TRBJ1-3, with D perhaps matching TRBD1 (6 bases). This CDR3 has 13 amino acids. The V end lost 5 bases, the J end lost 12 bases, and 17 bases lay between the germline ends. CDR1 is SEHNR and CDR2 is FQNEAQ in the germline V gene (reference sequence). CDR3 coding DNA: TGTGCCAGCAGCCGACAAAGACAGGTTGGCATATATTTT. It specifies CASSRQRQVGIYF.

This rearrangement joins TRBV7-2 to TRBJ2-7; maybe TRBD1 (6 bases). This CDR3 region has 13 residues. Looked up from germline, CDR1 is SGHTA and CDR2 is FQGNSA. V was cut by 1 base and J by 9 bases, with 13 bases left in between. The CDR3 sequence is CASSLDGQPTQYF. For the CDR3, the DNA is TGTGCCAGCAGCTTAGATGGACAGCCGACGCAGTACTTC.

This chain joins TRBV11-1 and TRBJ2-5, with D possibly TRBD2 on 7 matching bases. The J call may be mistaken, given a closer DNA end match to TRBJ2-7. This CDR3 spans 17 amino acids. Looked up from germline, CDR1 is SGHAT and CDR2 is FQDESV (reference sequence). Here the CDR3 DNA reads TGTGCCAGCAGCTTAACGTCGGGGGGCGGGAGCGGCTACGAGCAGTACTTC. Its protein product is CASSLTSGGGSGYEQYF.

The rearrangement uses TRBV7-9 and TRBJ1-2, with D possibly matching TRBD1 (5 bases). CDR1 and CDR2 from the germline V gene are SEHNR and FQNEAQ (reference sequence). V was trimmed by 4 bases and J by 4 bases, leaving 13 bases between them. This CDR3 comprises 14 residues. Here the CDR3 reads CASSSRVASYGYTF. The CDR3, as DNA: TGTGCCAGCAGCTCCAGGGTGGCCTCCTATGGCTACACCTTC.

This clone appeared once. This chain joins TRBV4-1 and TRBJ2-1; the D gene is possibly TRBD2 (5 bases). From germline, CDR1 is MGHRA and CDR2 YSYEKL. Between the trimmed V and J ends, which lost 0 bases and 8 bases, there was a span of 23 bases. The CDR3 length is 18 residues. The CDR3 loop reads CASSQDFRMTRGRYEQFF. CDR3 DNA sequence: TGCGCCAGCAGCCAAGATTTTCGGATGACCCGGGGAAGATATGAGCAGTTCTTC.

This sequence joins TRBV7-2 and TRBJ1-3; 7 bases align to TRBD1. Germline V gives CDR1 SGHTA, CDR2 FQGNSA. This CDR3 comprises 14 residues. J gave up 3 bases and V 5 bases, and 4 bases lay outside the gene matches. CDR3: CASSQTGFGNTIYF. CDR3 coding DNA: TGTGCCAGCAGCCAGACAGGGTTTGGAAACACCATATATTTT.

V is TRBV4-3 and J is TRBJ2-5; TRBD2 matches at 7 bases. The CDR3 runs to 14 residues. The germline V gene has CDR1 LGHNA and CDR2 YSLEER. V trimming: 5 bases; J trimming: 1 base; junction bases outside the gene matches: 4. The CDR3 region has the DNA TGCGCCAGCAGCTTTAGCGGGCCCCAAGAGACCCAGTACTTC. Its translation is CASSFSGPQETQYF.

V usage is TRBV20-1 and J usage is TRBJ2-5; D not resolved. V lost 6 bases and J lost 1, with 6 bases in between. This CDR3 contains 11 residues. Germline lookup yields CDR1 DFQATT and CDR2 SNEGSKA (reference sequence). The chain's CDR3 is CSAAFQETQYF. The CDR3, as DNA: TGCAGTGCGGCCTTCCAAGAGACCCAGTACTTC.

V gene TRBV7-6 combines with J gene TRBJ2-1; 10 bases are shared with TRBD2. The germline CDR1 and CDR2 sequences are SGHVS and FNYEAQ. There are 17 residues in the CDR3. The V gene end was trimmed by 1 base and the J gene end by 0 bases; junction bases not matched to a gene: 3. Here the CDR3 DNA reads TGTGCCAGCAGCTTAGTTCTAGCGGGAGACTCCTACAATGAGCAGTTCTTC. As protein: CASSLVLAGDSYNEQFF.

This clone was detected once. The J gene is TRBJ1-1, the V gene TRBV5-6, with TRBD1 identical over 8 bases. Germline CDR1 and CDR2: SGHDT and YYEEEE. The CDR3 has 14 amino acids. Trimming removed 4 bases from V and 3 bases from J; junction bases left unmatched: 5. The CDR3 region is CASSMTGDDTEAFF. In nucleotides, the CDR3 is TGTGCCAGCAGCATGACAGGGGACGACACTGAAGCTTTCTTT. The whole variable domain, remainder taken from reference TRBV5-6 and TRBJ1-1, is DAGVTQSPTHLIKTRGQQVTLRCSPKSGHDTVSWYQQALGQGPQFIFQYYEEEERQRGNFPDRFSGHQFPNYSSELNVNALLLGDSALYLCASSMTGDDTEAFFGQGTRLTVV.

V is TRBV7-2 and J is TRBJ2-7, with D possibly TRBD2 on 5 matching bases. V was trimmed by 2 bases and J by 0 bases, leaving 11 bases between them. Looked up from germline, CDR1 is SGHTA and CDR2 is FQGNSA. This CDR3 is 15 amino acids long. In nucleotides, the CDR3 is TGTGCCAGCAGCTTACAGCGGTCGTTCTCCTACGAGCAGTACTTC. This codes for CASSLQRSFSYEQYF. Complete variable domain (other parts from reference TRBV7-2 and TRBJ2-7): GAGVSQSPSNKVTEKGKDVELRCDPISGHTALYWYRQSLGQGLEFLIYFQGNSAPDKSGLPSDRFSAERTGGSVSTLTIQRTQQEDSAVYLCASSLQRSFSYEQYFGPGTRLTVT.

As DNA, the CDR3 is TGTGCCTGGAGTGCGTCTAGCGGGATGGTCGGCACCGGGGAGCTGTTTTTT. Encoded protein: CAWSASSGMVGTGELFF. V and J are TRBV30 and TRBJ2-2, with TRBD2 matching over 9 bases. V lost 1 base to trimming and J lost 4 bases; unmatched junction nucleotides: 10. Germline CDR1 reads GTSNPN; CDR2 reads SVGIG (reference sequence). The CDR3 has 17 residues.

The chain carries TRBV11-2 and TRBJ2-7; 7 nucleotides match TRBD1. The CDR3 spans 13 residues. The V gene end was trimmed by 5 bases and the J gene end by 12 bases; junction bases not matched to a gene: 13. Germline V lookup: CDR1 SGHAT, CDR2 FQNNGV. The CDR3 nucleotides are TGTGCCAGCAGCCTGGGGTTTGTGGACAGGTTGTACTTC. Translated, it gives CASSLGFVDRLYF.

V gene TRBV7-2 combines with J gene TRBJ2-1; D perhaps matches TRBD1 (5 bases). The CDR3 has 14 residues. From germline, CDR1 is SGHTA and CDR2 FQGNSA. Trimming cost V 2 bases and J 10 bases, with 15 bases left between them. This chain's CDR3 is CASSLSRPSGEQFF. In DNA form, the CDR3 reads TGTGCCAGCAGCTTAAGTCGTCCCTCAGGGGAGCAGTTCTTC.

The genes are TRBV19 and TRBJ1-1, with D perhaps matching TRBD1 (5 bases). V was pared by 5 bases and J by 2 bases, with 15 bases between. CDR3 size: 15 residues. Germline V CDR1 and CDR2: LNHDA, SQIVND (reference sequence). The CDR3 is CASSDVSRVNTEAFF. CDR3 DNA: TGTGCCAGTAGTGATGTTAGCAGGGTAAACACTGAAGCTTTCTTT.

The chain recombines TRBV6-5 with TRBJ1-2; 7 bases fit TRBD1. V dropped 6 bases and J dropped 6; count of bases not matched to a gene: 7. This CDR3 comprises 13 residues. Germline CDR1 reads MNHEY; CDR2 reads SVGAGI. The CDR3 nucleotides are TGTGCCAGCAGAAGACAGGGATACGATGGCTACACCTTC. This sequence encodes CASRRQGYDGYTF.

A few counts support this clone. This chain uses TRBV2 with TRBJ2-7; D is perhaps TRBD2 (6 bases). Trimming stripped 6 bases from V and 3 bases from J, with 6 bases between. The CDR3 has 11 amino acids. Germline loops: CDR1 SNHLY, CDR2 FYNNEI. The CDR3 coding sequence is TGTGCCAGCAGGGGACTCTACGAGCAGTACTTC. The encoded protein is CASRGLYEQYF. The entire variable domain, with the rest obtained from reference TRBV2 and TRBJ2-7, is as follows: EPEVTQTPSHQVTQMGQEVILRCVPISNHLYFYWYRQILGQKVEFLVSFYNNEISEKSEIFDDQFSVERPDGSNFTLKIRSTKLEDSAMYFCASRGLYEQYFGPGTRLTVT.

The chain combines TRBV28 with TRBJ2-2; possibly TRBD2 for D (5 bases). Germline CDR1 MDHEN, CDR2 SYDVKM. Trimming removed 3 bases from V and 5 bases from J, with 13 bases in between. CDR3 length: 15 residues. Here the CDR3 reads CASSFLKRGTGELFF. CDR3 bases: TGTGCCAGCAGTTTCCTCAAGCGAGGGACCGGGGAGCTGTTTTTT.

The chain carries TRBV5-5 and TRBJ1-6; D gene uncertain. The germline V and J ends were trimmed by 3 bases and 15 bases, with 16 bases remaining between them. Germline values: CDR1 SGHKS, CDR2 YYEKEE (reference sequence). The CDR3 has 13 residues. CDR3 in DNA: TGTGCCAGCAGCTATGCAGGCGTTCTGGACCTCCACTTT. This translates into CASSYAGVLDLHF.

The rearrangement uses TRBV5-4 and TRBJ1-6; D may be TRBD1 (5 bases). Germline loops: CDR1 SGHNT, CDR2 YYREEE (reference sequence). V shed 5 bases and J shed 0 bases, with 12 bases lying between them. This CDR3 spans 16 amino acids. The CDR3 coding sequence is TGTGCCAGCAGAACCGGGGGGAGCTCCTATAATTCACCCCTCCACTTT. Amino acid sequence: CASRTGGSSYNSPLHF. Based on the CDR3 plus reference TRBV5-4 and TRBJ1-6, the full variable domain is ETGVTQSPTHLIKTRGQQVTLRCSSQSGHNTVSWYQQALGQGPQFIFQYYREEENGRGNFPPRFSGLQFPNYSSELNVNALELDDSALYLCASRTGGSSYNSPLHFGNGTRLTVT.

This clone was seen a single time. The rearrangement links TRBV29-1 to TRBJ1-1; TRBD1 matches at 8 bases. The junction had 6 bases not matched to a gene; V was cut back by 0 bases and J by 3 bases. CDR3 length: 15 amino acids. Germline CDR1 is SQVTM and CDR2 is ANQGSEA. CDR3 DNA sequence: TGCAGCGTTGAAGACTGGGACAGGAAAGACACTGAAGCTTTCTTT. Translating gives CSVEDWDRKDTEAFF.

By its share, this clone is medium-sized. Additional DNA sequences in this sample encode the identical CDR3. V usage is TRBV14 and J usage is TRBJ1-2; D remains unclear. This CDR3 contains 13 residues. Germline assignment: CDR1 SGHDN and CDR2 FVKESK. V lost 1 base and J 4 bases, leaving 7 bases between the germline ends. The CDR3 coding sequence is TGTGCCAGCAGCCAAGCAGACTCCTATGGCTACACCTTC. Translated, it gives CASSQADSYGYTF.

This rearrangement joins TRBV28 to TRBJ1-5; 10 bases line up with TRBD1. V shed 4 bases, J shed 9 bases, and the junction held 15 bases outside the gene matches. In germline, CDR1 is MDHEN, CDR2 SYDVKM. This CDR3 has 17 residues. CDR3 sequence (DNA): TGTGCCAGCAGTTCCCCCAGGGACAGGGGCATGGGGAGGCCCCAGCATTTT. Residues: CASSSPRDRGMGRPQHF.